The 6 T cell receptor beta chains below all came from one sample that was sequenced in a study of blood T cell repertoires in COVID-19. TCRdb keeps only in-frame clones here, not all; method: immunoSEQ multiplex PCR. The sample lists approximately 260,000 clones; approximately 83% were seen once. The sample comprised peripheral blood. The source is a woman in her sixties or seventies with acute or convalescent COVID-19.

V and J are TRBV14 and TRBJ2-1, with a tentative D call TRBD2 (6 bases). Trimming cost V 4 bases and J 0 bases, with 10 bases left between them. The CDR3 is 15 residues long. Germline CDR1 and CDR2: SGHDN and FVKESK. Here the CDR3 reads CASSPGGSSYNEQFF. The CDR3 bases are TGTGCCAGCAGCCCTGGGGGGAGCTCCTACAATGAGCAGTTCTTC. The full variable domain, rest sourced from reference TRBV14 and TRBJ2-1, is EAGVTQFPSHSVIEKGQTVTLRCDPISGHDNLYWYRRVMGKEIKFLLHFVKESKQDESGMPNNRFLAERTGGTYSTLKVQPAELEDSGVYFCASSPGGSSYNEQFFGPGTRLTVL.

V and J are TRBV5-1 and TRBJ1-1; D remains ambiguous. Trimming shortened V by 2 bases and J by 0 bases, and 8 bases separated the two germline ends. This CDR3 is 14 amino acids long. CDR1 and CDR2 (germline): SGHRS, YFSETQ. The CDR3 sequence: CASSFGGVNTEAFF. DNA of the CDR3: TGCGCCAGCAGCTTCGGTGGAGTGAACACTGAAGCTTTCTTT. Full variable domain (remainder filled in from reference TRBV5-1 and TRBJ1-1): KAGVTQTPRYLIKTRGQQVTLSCSPISGHRSVSWYQQTPGQGLQFLFEYFSETQRNKGNFPGRFSGRQFSNSRSEMNVSTLELGDSALYLCASSFGGVNTEAFFGQGTRLTVV.

The rearrangement links TRBV5-4 to TRBJ2-3; tentative D call: TRBD2 (5 bases). Trimming stripped 5 bases from V and 3 bases from J, with 13 bases between. The CDR3 sequence is 14 residues long. Germline V gives CDR1 SGHNT, CDR2 YYREEE (reference sequence). The CDR3 DNA reads TGTGCCAGCAGGCCTCAGCGGCAAACAGATACGCAGTATTTT. It yields the protein CASRPQRQTDTQYF.

The chain carries TRBV6-6 and TRBJ1-4; D is possibly TRBD1 (5 bases). The CDR3 loop spans 15 amino acids. CDR1 and CDR2 from the germline V gene are MNHNY and SVGAGI (reference sequence). The V and J ends lost 6 bases and 8 bases respectively, with 19 bases between them. This chain's CDR3 is CASSSPGAREEKLFF. CDR3 coding DNA: TGTGCCAGCAGCTCTCCCGGGGCCCGGGAGGAAAAACTGTTTTTT.

This chain joins TRBV4-2 and TRBJ1-5; D gene unclear. Trimming left V 3 bases short and J 9 bases short, with 15 bases between. The V gene's germline CDR1 is LGHNA and CDR2 YNFKEQ. The CDR3 totals 14 residues. Here the CDR3 DNA reads TGTGCCAGCAGCCATGTCGGGGTCCAATGGCCCCAGCATTTT. Translating it yields CASSHVGVQWPQHF.

CDR3 amino acids: CASSFNVGAEGYTF. The CDR3 coding sequence is TGTGCCAGCAGTTTTAATGTGGGGGCGGAGGGCTACACCTTC. V and J are TRBV6-7 and TRBJ1-2; perhaps TRBD1 as D (6 bases). TRBV6-7 is an ORF, with its function uncertain. There are 14 residues in the CDR3. Trimming took 4 bases from V and 8 from J, leaving 17 bases between them.